The 21 T cell receptor beta chains below were found in one sample sequenced in a study of identical twins. TCRdb analysed the 5' RACE reads with MiXCR anew, one entry per CDR3 protein. The sample includes 140,000 to 150,000 distinct CDR3 sequences, 3% to 4% seen only once; the top ten take 8.1%. The sequencing sample was made of memory T cells sorted from blood. The receptors stem from a man aged 18-30 years in good health.

This clonotype was seen ten or more times. V is TRBV10-3 and J is TRBJ2-5; 10 bases are shared with TRBD2. The junction had 10 bases not matched to a gene; V was cut back by 0 bases and J by 0 bases. Germline CDR1 ENHRY, CDR2 SYGVKD. This CDR3 contains 19 residues. The CDR3 DNA reads as TGTGCCATCAGTGAGTCGATGGCTAGCGGGAGAAAGTACCAAGAGACCCAGTACTTC. It translates to CAISESMASGRKYQETQYF.

The rearrangement joins TRBV12-3 or TRBV12-4 to TRBJ2-5; D may be TRBD1 or TRBD2 (6 bases each). V was trimmed by 6 bases and J by 5 bases, leaving 16 bases between them. This CDR3 comprises 14 residues. The DNA for the CDR3 is TGTGCCAGCAGGTCTAGGGGGGTATCGGAGACCCAGTACTTC. It translates to CASRSRGVSETQYF.

A word on this clonotype: One base away lies a much larger clone, so this may be a sequencing read error. The chain links TRBV20-1 to TRBJ2-5; D remains ambiguous. The germline V and J ends were trimmed by 1 base and 5 bases, with 5 bases remaining between them. The CDR3 contains 11 residues. Per the germline V gene, CDR1 is DFQATT and CDR2 is SNEGSKA (reference sequence). The CDR3 sequence is CSARVGETQYF. The CDR3 region has the DNA TGCAGTGCTAGAGTAGGGGAGACCCAGTACTTC.

This clonotype was detected many times. The rearrangement joins TRBV11-2 to TRBJ2-5, with 15 bases lining up with TRBD2. The CDR3 is made up of 18 amino acids. CDR1 and CDR2 from the germline V gene are SGHAT and FQNNGV. The junction had 11 bases not matched to a gene; V was cut back by 5 bases and J by 4 bases. For the CDR3, the DNA is TGTGCCAGCAGCCGTGGACTAGCGGGAGGGCCTTTGGGAGAGACCCAGTACTTC. Translated, it gives CASSRGLAGGPLGETQYF. Looking up the rest from reference TRBV11-2 and TRBJ2-5 gives the full variable domain: EAGVAQSPRYKIIEKRQSVAFWCNPISGHATLYWYQQILGQGPKLLIQFQNNGVVDDSQLPKDRFSAERLKGVDSTLKIQPAKLEDSAVYLCASSRGLAGGPLGETQYFGPGTRLLVL.

This clonotype was seen repeatedly, ten times or more. DNA for the CDR3: TGCAGCGTTGACCCGGGACAGCCAACCATGTCCTATGGCTACACCTTC. This codes for CSVDPGQPTMSYGYTF. This rearrangement joins TRBV29-1 to TRBJ1-2; 7 bases are a match to TRBD1. Germline values: CDR1 SQVTM, CDR2 ANQGSEA. Losses at the gene ends were 3 bases for V and 4 bases for J; bases not matched to a gene: 14. This CDR3 is 16 amino acids long.

The V and J genes are TRBV3-1 and TRBJ2-4; D may be TRBD1 or TRBD2 (6 bases each). CDR3 length: 15 amino acids. Germline-derived CDR1 and CDR2 are LGHDT and YNNKEL (reference sequence). Trimming stripped 0 bases from V and 6 bases from J, with 12 bases between. Here the CDR3 reads CASSQDGGHSNIQYF. The CDR3 DNA reads as TGTGCCAGCAGCCAAGACGGGGGCCACTCAAACATTCAGTACTTC.

This clonotype was observed at least ten times. V usage is TRBV29-1 and J usage is TRBJ2-1; no reliable D call. The V and J ends lost 3 bases and 7 bases respectively, with 4 bases between them. The CDR3 length is 10 residues. Germline CDR1 reads SQVTM; CDR2 reads ANQGSEA. In DNA form, the CDR3 reads TGCAGCGTTGACCCAAATGAGCAGTTCTTC. Its protein is CSVDPNEQFF.

This clonotype showed up many times. This chain joins TRBV7-8 and TRBJ2-7; D is uncertain. CDR1 is SGHVS and CDR2 is FQNEAQ in the germline V gene. V was trimmed by 5 bases and J by 0 bases, leaving 14 bases between them. This CDR3 has 15 amino acids. The CDR3 loop is CASSPQRAGSYEQYF. Written as DNA, the CDR3 is TGTGCCAGCAGCCCACAAAGAGCAGGCTCCTACGAGCAGTACTTC.

This clonotype has at least ten counts. The V and J genes are TRBV5-1 and TRBJ2-1; 9 positions match TRBD2. The CDR3 loop spans 14 amino acids. Trimming cost V 5 bases and J 8 bases; bases outside gene matches: 8. Germline-derived CDR1 and CDR2 are SGHRS and YFSETQ. This chain's CDR3 is CASRKASGNDEQFF. In nucleotides, the CDR3 is TGCGCCAGCAGGAAAGCTAGCGGGAACGATGAGCAGTTCTTC.

This clonotype was observed many times. V and J are TRBV3-1 and TRBJ2-6, with 9 nucleotides matching TRBD2. Germline-derived CDR1 and CDR2 are LGHDT and YNNKEL (reference sequence). CDR3 length: 19 amino acids. V was clipped by 0 bases and J by 0 bases; unmatched bases: 6. The CDR3 DNA follows: TGTGCCAGCAGCCAAGATGGGACTAGCAGAAGCTCTGGGGCCAACGTCCTGACTTTC. It encodes CASSQDGTSRSSGANVLTF.

There are a few counts of this clonotype. V usage is TRBV7-2 and J usage is TRBJ2-7; 7 nucleotides agree with TRBD2. CDR1 is SGHTA and CDR2 is FQGNSA in the germline V gene. Trimming cost V 5 bases and J 9 bases; bases outside gene matches: 19. The CDR3 runs to 16 residues. CDR3 loop: CASSQRSDGRLFRQYF. The DNA of the CDR3 is TGTGCCAGCAGCCAACGTTCGGACGGGAGGCTCTTTCGGCAGTACTTC.

This clonotype was recorded at least ten times. The rearrangement joins TRBV4-2 to TRBJ2-1, with D perhaps given as TRBD1 or TRBD2 (5 bases each). CDR1 and CDR2 from the germline V gene are LGHNA and YNFKEQ. With 1 base removed from V and 8 bases from J, the gap between germline ends came to 21 bases. CDR3 length: 17 amino acids. The CDR3: CASSQASGHGVGDEQFF. The CDR3 bases are TGTGCCAGCAGCCAAGCCTCGGGGCACGGGGTTGGAGATGAGCAGTTCTTC.

This clonotype came up many times. The V call is TRBV7-9, the J call TRBJ1-4, with 7 bases matching TRBD1. Germline CDR1 and CDR2: SEHNR and FQNEAQ (reference sequence). The CDR3 is made up of 15 amino acids. The ends lost 3 bases at V and 7 bases at J; junction bases unmatched: 8. Written as DNA, the CDR3 is TGTGCCAGCAGCTTGCATGAGGGGGCCGGTGAAAAACTGTTTTTT. Its protein product is CASSLHEGAGEKLFF.

The table lists this clonotype with many counts. The chain joins TRBV14 to TRBJ2-3; TRBD1 matches 9 bases. The germline V gene has CDR1 SGHDN and CDR2 FVKESK. V was clipped by 4 bases and J by 3 bases; unmatched bases: 5. The CDR3 sequence is 15 residues long. CDR3 in DNA: TGTGCCAGCAGCCTGAACAGGGGGCAGACAGATACGCAGTATTTT. Its translation: CASSLNRGQTDTQYF.

This chain links TRBV30 with TRBJ2-5, with 13 nucleotides matching TRBD2. The V gene's germline CDR1 is GTSNPN and CDR2 SVGIG (reference sequence). The ends lost 5 bases at V and 5 bases at J; junction bases unmatched: 11. CDR3 size: 16 residues. This CDR3 reads CAWVRLLAGGGETQYF. CDR3 in DNA: TGTGCCTGGGTCAGACTACTAGCGGGAGGGGGGGAGACCCAGTACTTC.

This clonotype was picked up many times. V gene TRBV28 combines with J gene TRBJ2-7; TRBD2 agrees at 12 bases. The germline CDR1 and CDR2 sequences are MDHEN and SYDVKM. There are 13 residues in the CDR3. After removal of 6 bases from V and 3 bases from J, the junction contained 0 bases not matched to a gene. CDR3 residues: CASRLAGGYEQYF. The CDR3, as DNA: TGTGCCAGCAGACTAGCGGGAGGCTACGAGCAGTACTTC.

This clonotype was counted at least ten times. V is TRBV11-2 and J is TRBJ2-2, with D unresolved. CDR3 length: 12 amino acids. Germline V gene lookup returns CDR1 SGHAT and CDR2 FQNNGV. V was trimmed by 7 bases and J by 6 bases, leaving 9 bases between them. Here the CDR3 reads CASTFRSGELFF. In DNA form, the CDR3 reads TGTGCCAGCACCTTCCGGTCCGGGGAGCTGTTTTTT.

In its sample, this clonotype was seen many times. The chain has TRBV20-1 and TRBJ2-1, with a possible D match to TRBD2 (6 bases). Germline CDR1 and CDR2: DFQATT and SNEGSKA (reference sequence). V was trimmed by 3 bases and J by 1 base, leaving 16 bases between them. The CDR3 loop spans 16 amino acids. As DNA, the CDR3 is TGCAGTGCTAGCGGGACTTTCGGTCGTTCCTACAATGAGCAGTTCTTC. Protein product: CSASGTFGRSYNEQFF.

There are a few counts of this clonotype. V gene TRBV5-4 combines with J gene TRBJ2-3; tentatively, D is TRBD2 (6 bases). Trimming shortened V by 4 bases and J by 4 bases, and 7 bases separated the two germline ends. From germline, CDR1 is SGHNT and CDR2 YYREEE (reference sequence). The CDR3 covers 12 residues. In nucleotides, the CDR3 is TGTGCCAGCAGCCGGGACTCAGATACGCAGTATTTT. It codes for CASSRDSDTQYF.

This clonotype came up many times. J is TRBJ2-7 and V is TRBV6-1; D unclear. Germline V gives CDR1 MNHNS, CDR2 SASEGT. This CDR3 contains 14 residues. V lost 3 bases and J lost 2, with 11 bases in between. CDR3 DNA: TGTGCCAGCAGTGACCCGGCTGCTACCTACGAGCAGTACGTC. This sequence encodes CASSDPAATYEQYV.

This clonotype has a count of ten or more. The chain links TRBV20-1 to TRBJ2-1; no definite D call. Germline V CDR1 and CDR2: DFQATT, SNEGSKA (reference sequence). The CDR3 sequence is 14 residues long. Deletions cut 1 base from V and 2 bases from J, with 9 bases between. The CDR3 DNA reads TGCAGTGCTAGAGGAGGCGGAACCTACAATGAGCAGTTCTTC. Translation gives CSARGGGTYNEQFF.